The clone carrying this T cell receptor beta chain has only a few counts. The CDR3 spans 14 residues. With 7 bases removed from V and 14 bases from J, the gap between germline ends came to 21 bases. Germline V lookup: CDR1 SNHLY, CDR2 FYNNEI. This specimen comes from a study of T cells after yellow fever vaccination. About the research overall: Those fractions that held only low numbers of cells were prepared using the SMART-Seq v4 Ultra Low Input RNA kit.

TCRdb reprocessed the 5' RACE reads with MiXCR, giving one entry per CDR3 protein. This table has fewer than 500,000 distinct CDR3 sequences, around 20% appearing once. This TCR was recovered from a man between 18 and 29 years old who received the YFV17D yellow fever vaccine. This material consisted of PBMCs, taken before the yellow fever booster vaccination. The chain couples TRBV2 to TRBJ1-6; perhaps TRBD1 as D (6 bases). This chain's CDR3 is CASTGDVLRVALHF. The CDR3 DNA reads TGTGCCAGCACAGGGGACGTGCTGAGAGTGGCCCTCCACTTT.